The entry below gives a single TCR beta chain sequence along with its context. Original processing notes: Researchers report that nucleated cell counts were estimated from reference gene primer amplification. Method: immunoSEQ multiplex PCR; TCRdb's copy keeps in-frame clones and lacks some. V, J and clone size are those of that table, while D and trimming were read from the DNA. The sample has 250,000 or so clones; 70% to 85% are singletons. The sample belongs to a study of blood T cell repertoires in COVID-19. Study as a whole: COVID-19 samples collected from the United States, Italy and Spain covered acute and convalescent phases.

Germline V gives CDR1 SGHRS, CDR2 YFSETQ. J was trimmed by 1 base and V by 4 bases; bases with no gene match: 9. This CDR3 has 16 residues. The TCR originated in a man aged 35 to 55 who had recovered from COVID-19. J is TRBJ2-5 and V is TRBV5-1; TRBD2 aligns across 8 bases. Sequences were obtained from peripheral blood. CDR3 in amino acids: CASSGKPAGVQETQYF. In DNA form, the CDR3 reads TGCGCCAGCAGCGGAAAACCAGCGGGGGTCCAAGAGACCCAGTACTTC.